The text below deals with one T cell receptor (beta chain). Some clones are missing from TCRdb's copy, which holds only in-frame ones; the method was immunoSEQ multiplex PCR. This sample has 72,000 or so clones, with approximately 94% found just once. This entry belongs to a study of technical replicates of blood from a few donors. CDR1 is MNHNS, CDR2 SASEGT, per germline. This CDR3 spans 13 amino acids. V lost 7 bases to trimming and J lost 2 bases, with 9 bases between them. The chain has TRBV6-1 and TRBJ1-3; D not certain. The sequence came from a human donor in good health. Sequencing was carried out using T cells isolated from PBMCs. The CDR3 loop is CASTLIAGNTIYF. CDR3 coding DNA: TGTGCCAGCACCCTTATAGCTGGAAACACCATATATTTT.